Below, 20 T cell receptor beta chains from the same sample are listed, as sequenced in a study of blood T cells in healthy people across ages. A second 7 to 11 cycle PCR used barcoded and J-beta primers. MiXCR was run by TCRdb on the 5' RACE reads, yielding one entry per CDR3 protein. This table has some 1.5 million distinct CDR3 sequences, 28% appearing once. Sequenced sample: blood. The receptor source for this set is a woman aged 30 to 39 in good health.

This clonotype was seen a handful of times. The V gene is TRBV20-1, the J gene TRBJ2-4; 8 bases match TRBD2. After removal of 3 bases from V and 13 bases from J, the junction contained 8 bases not matched to a gene. Germline V gene lookup returns CDR1 DFQATT and CDR2 SNEGSKA (reference sequence). The CDR3 loop spans 12 amino acids. The CDR3 sequence is CSASGRAGEQYF. The CDR3 region has the DNA TGCAGTGCTAGCGGGAGGGCCGGTGAGCAGTACTTC.

This rearrangement joins TRBV4-3 to TRBJ2-5; TRBD2 is a possible D gene (6 bases). The CDR3 sequence is 14 residues long. V dropped 0 bases and J dropped 5 bases, with 10 bases sitting between them. Germline assignment: CDR1 LGHNA and CDR2 YSLEER. The CDR3 reads CASSQDGEDETQYF. The CDR3 DNA follows: TGCGCCAGCAGCCAAGATGGGGAGGATGAGACCCAGTACTTC.

The gene calls are TRBV7-9 and TRBJ1-1, with no clear D. Per the germline V gene, CDR1 is SEHNR and CDR2 is FQNEAQ (reference sequence). This CDR3 spans 14 amino acids. With 5 bases removed from V and 6 bases from J, the gap between germline ends came to 16 bases. Here the CDR3 DNA reads TGTGCCAGCAGCCTCGAGTGGGTCGGGGCTGAAGCTTTCTTT. This sequence encodes CASSLEWVGAEAFF.

In this sample, this clonotype turned up many times. The chain joins TRBV29-1 to TRBJ2-5, with TRBD2 matching 8 bases. Germline V gene lookup returns CDR1 SQVTM and CDR2 ANQGSEA. The CDR3 has 14 residues. The ends lost 4 bases at V and 4 bases at J; junction bases unmatched: 8. The CDR3 spells CSVVSRGGSETQYF. DNA for the CDR3: TGCAGCGTTGTATCACGGGGGGGCTCAGAGACCCAGTACTTC.

As concerns this clonotype: A read error may explain this, as a much larger clone is one base away. This chain joins TRBV7-9 and TRBJ2-1; 8 bases are a match to TRBD1. CDR1 is SEHNR and CDR2 is FQNEAQ in the germline V gene (reference sequence). The CDR3 covers 15 residues. Trimming cost V 5 bases and J 4 bases; bases outside gene matches: 7. Written as DNA, the CDR3 is TGTGCCAGCAGCCCGGTGGGACAGGCGTACAATGAGCAGTTCTTC. Translated: CASSPVGQAYNEQFF.

This clonotype has a handful of counts. This may be a read error: a much more frequent sequence differs by one nucleotide. The chain couples TRBV6-2 or TRBV6-3 to TRBJ2-7; D is perhaps TRBD2 (6 bases). Germline CDR1 reads MNHEY; CDR2 reads SVGEGT. The CDR3 contains 14 residues. DNA of the CDR3: TGTGCCAGCATTTACGGAGGGAACTCCTACGAGCAGTACTTC. The encoded protein is CASIYGGNSYEQYF.

The genes are TRBV29-1 and TRBJ2-7; D is perhaps TRBD2 (6 bases). From germline, CDR1 is SQVTM and CDR2 ANQGSEA. V lost 7 bases to trimming and J lost 3 bases, with 10 bases between them. CDR3 size: 11 residues. CDR3 DNA: TGCAGCGCCCCGGAGGGCTACGAGCAGTACTTC. It translates to CSAPEGYEQYF.

J is TRBJ1-5 and V is TRBV27; D unresolved. The CDR3 runs 13 residues. Trimming shortened V by 8 bases and J by 3 bases, and 11 bases separated the two germline ends. The V gene's germline CDR1 is MNHEY and CDR2 SMNVEV (reference sequence). CDR3 coding DNA: TGTGCCAGCGAGGAGGAGCTCAATCAGCCCCAGCATTTT. Its protein is CASEEELNQPQHF.

The chain couples TRBV5-1 to TRBJ1-2, with D uncertain. Germline CDR1 reads SGHRS; CDR2 reads YFSETQ. The CDR3 totals 14 residues. Trimming pared 4 bases from V and 2 bases from J, leaving 12 bases between. CDR3 region: CASSPGPLNYGYTF. The CDR3 DNA is TGCGCCAGCAGCCCCGGGCCTTTAAACTATGGCTACACCTTC.

This clonotype was counted only a few times. The chain links TRBV29-1 to TRBJ2-3; D is undetermined. V gave up 4 bases and J gave up 3 bases, with 8 bases separating them. Germline V gives CDR1 SQVTM, CDR2 ANQGSEA. CDR3 length equals 12 residues. This CDR3 is CSVVTGTDTQYF. DNA of the CDR3: TGCAGCGTTGTTACCGGTACAGATACGCAGTATTTT.

Remarks on this clonotype: Relative to the germline gene, one junction end is altered; a read error may explain this. The chain is built from TRBV7-7 and TRBJ2-3; 7 bases line up with TRBD2. There are 14 residues in the CDR3. Germline V gene lookup returns CDR1 SSHAT and CDR2 FNYEAQ (reference sequence). The CDR3 coding sequence is TGTGCTAGCAGCCCTGCGGGGGTCACAGATACGCAGTATTTT. It codes for CASSPAGVTDTQYF.

The rearrangement joins TRBV6-6 to TRBJ2-5; tentatively, D is TRBD2 (5 bases). The CDR3 covers 15 residues. V shed 2 bases and J shed 5 bases, with 15 bases lying between them. CDR1 and CDR2 (germline): MNHNY, SVGAGI (reference sequence). CDR3 DNA: TGTGCCAGCAGTTACGGCGGAGGCAGGAGGGAGACCCAGTACTTC. This gives the protein CASSYGGGRRETQYF.

The CDR3 protein is CASSTDTRGETQYF. The CDR3, as DNA: TGTGCCAGCAGCACTGACACCCGAGGAGAGACCCAGTACTTC. The chain uses TRBV5-4 and TRBJ2-5; D gene ambiguous. The CDR3 consists of 14 residues. V was clipped by 4 bases and J by 4 bases, with 14 bases between them. Germline CDR1 reads SGHNT; CDR2 reads YYREEE (reference sequence). Looking up the rest from reference TRBV5-4 and TRBJ2-5 gives the full variable domain: ETGVTQSPTHLIKTRGQQVTLRCSSQSGHNTVSWYQQALGQGPQFIFQYYREEENGRGNFPPRFSGLQFPNYSSELNVNALELDDSALYLCASSTDTRGETQYFGPGTRLLVL.

The V and J genes are TRBV9 and TRBJ2-1; D remains unclear. The CDR3 spans 14 residues. V was shortened by 0 bases and J by 8 bases, with 12 bases between the two germline ends. Germline V gene lookup returns CDR1 SGDLS and CDR2 YYNGEE. The DNA for the CDR3 is TGTGCCAGCAGCGTAGTCGCTCCTCACGATGAGCAGTTCTTC. Its translation is CASSVVAPHDEQFF.

This clonotype was seen ten or more times. The chain couples TRBV7-6 to TRBJ2-7; 9 nucleotides match TRBD2. CDR1 and CDR2 (germline): SGHVS, FNYEAQ. The CDR3 runs 14 residues. Germline trimming cut 7 bases from V and 4 bases from J; bases unmatched to any gene: 8. CDR3 sequence: CASNAGGSQYEQYF. The DNA for the CDR3 is TGTGCCAGCAACGCGGGGGGGAGCCAATACGAGCAGTACTTC.

This chain links TRBV13 with TRBJ2-1; D perhaps matches TRBD2 (5 bases). Trimming took 8 bases from V and 6 from J, leaving 20 bases between them. Germline lookup yields CDR1 PRHDT and CDR2 FYEKMQ (reference sequence). The CDR3 is 15 amino acids. The CDR3 reads CASGTPDREINEQFF. In nucleotides, the CDR3 is TGTGCCAGCGGCACCCCGGACCGGGAAATCAATGAGCAGTTCTTC. Using reference TRBV13 and TRBJ2-1 for the parts outside the CDR3, the full variable domain is AAGVIQSPRHLIKEKRETATLKCYPIPRHDTVYWYQQGPGQDPQFLISFYEKMQSDKGSIPDRFSAQQFSDYHSELNMSSLELGDSALYFCASGTPDREINEQFFGPGTRLTVL.

Written as DNA, the CDR3 is TGTGCCAGCAGCCCCGCTTTCGGGACAGTAACCGGGGAGCTGTTTTTT. Residues: CASSPAFGTVTGELFF. The chain recombines TRBV7-2 with TRBJ2-2; 7 bases match TRBD1. The V gene end was trimmed by 5 bases and the J gene end by 5 bases; junction bases not matched to a gene: 11. Looked up from germline, CDR1 is SGHTA and CDR2 is FQGNSA. The CDR3 covers 16 residues.

A note on this clonotype: The germline gene is not matched at one end of the junction; a read error may be the cause. The V call is TRBV7-2, the J call TRBJ2-1; perhaps D is TRBD1 or TRBD2 (6 bases each). The CDR3 consists of 15 residues. Looked up from germline, CDR1 is SGHTA and CDR2 is FQGNSA. The CDR3 DNA reads TGTGCCAGCAGCTTAGACAGGGTGGGGGGCAATGAGCCGTTCTTC. Translating gives CASSLDRVGGNEPFF.

This clonotype was seen ten or more times. The V call is TRBV10-2, the J call TRBJ2-7, with D unclear. The CDR3 contains 12 residues. CDR1 WSHSY and CDR2 SAAADI come from the germline V gene. V lost 8 bases, J lost 4 bases, and 12 bases lay in between. The CDR3 region is CASFGLEYEQYF. The DNA of the CDR3 is TGCGCCAGCTTTGGGTTGGAATACGAGCAGTACTTC.

This clonotype came up many times. This chain uses TRBV19 with TRBJ2-5; D might be TRBD2 (6 bases). Germline CDR1 reads LNHDA; CDR2 reads SQIVND (reference sequence). V lost 6 bases and J lost 3, with 11 bases in between. The CDR3 is made up of 13 amino acids. CDR3 coding DNA: TGTGCCAGTAGCTATGGGGGGAAAGAGACCCAGTACTTC. Its translation is CASSYGGKETQYF.